These 23 T cell receptor beta chains came from one sample sequenced in a study of OX40 agonist ivuxolimab in advanced cancers. Preparation of the library involved the immunoSEQ multiplex PCR assay. In its TCRdb copy, this immuneACCESS table keeps in-frame sequences only and misses some clones. Where compared with another copy, unresolved V genes explain less than half of these, and the others have no known cause. The sample table lists some 55,000 clones, 79% of them with a count of one. Jointly, the top ten make up more than 2% of the sample. The sample consisted of CD4+ or CD8+ T cells sorted from blood, taken in a trial of the OX40 agonist ivuxolimab. Source of these receptors: an adult with an advanced solid tumor such as melanoma, head and neck, liver or kidney cancer.

This clone has a single count. This sequence joins TRBV5-6 and TRBJ1-2; maybe TRBD1 (6 bases). Germline assignment: CDR1 SGHDT and CDR2 YYEEEE. This CDR3 contains 15 residues. V lost 4 bases and J lost 9, with 22 bases in between. CDR3 sequence: CASSPIWTATLSYTF. The CDR3 DNA reads TGTGCCAGCAGCCCAATCTGGACAGCGACTCTAAGCTACACCTTC.

This chain joins TRBV9 and TRBJ2-2, with 11 nucleotides matching TRBD1. CDR1 SGDLS and CDR2 YYNGEE come from the germline V gene. The V gene end was trimmed by 3 bases and the J gene end by 0 bases; junction bases not matched to a gene: 4. The CDR3 sequence is 17 residues long. The CDR3 loop reads CASSGKGQGANTGELFF. CDR3 nucleotide sequence: TGTGCCAGCAGCGGCAAGGGACAGGGGGCGAACACCGGGGAGCTGTTTTTT.

Within the sample, this clone is medium-sized. J is TRBJ2-7 and V is TRBV7-8, with D unclear. This CDR3 comprises 13 residues. Germline loops: CDR1 SGHVS, CDR2 FQNEAQ. The V gene lost 3 bases and the J gene lost 1 base, with 7 bases spanning the gap. The CDR3 sequence is CASSFSRSYEQYF. Written as DNA, the CDR3 is TGTGCCAGCAGCTTTTCTCGTTCCTACGAGCAGTACTTC.

The chain carries TRBV29-1 and TRBJ2-2; D is unclear. Germline V lookup: CDR1 SQVTM, CDR2 ANQGSEA. The CDR3 sequence is 13 residues long. The V end lost 3 bases, the J end lost 0 bases, and 5 bases lay between the germline ends. The CDR3 nucleotides read TGCAGCGTTGAGGGCCCGAACACCGGGGAGCTGTTTTTT. Its protein is CSVEGPNTGELFF.

A few counts support this clone. The rearrangement uses TRBV19 and TRBJ2-7, with no clear D. V dropped 2 bases and J dropped 6 bases, with 17 bases sitting between them. The germline V gene has CDR1 LNHDA and CDR2 SQIVND (reference sequence). CDR3 size: 15 residues. CDR3 amino acids: CASSIYGHQAGEQYF. The DNA for the CDR3 is TGTGCCAGTAGTATATATGGTCACCAAGCAGGCGAGCAGTACTTC.

The chain couples TRBV19 to TRBJ2-4, with D possibly TRBD2 on 5 matching bases. V dropped 5 bases and J dropped 3 bases, with 14 bases sitting between them. CDR3 length equals 15 residues. Germline V gene sequence: CDR1 LNHDA, CDR2 SQIVND (reference sequence). CDR3 region: CASSPPSGGKNIQYF. The CDR3 region has the DNA TGTGCCAGTAGTCCCCCCTCTGGAGGCAAAAACATTCAGTACTTC.

The V call is TRBV5-4, the J call TRBJ1-2; a possible D gene is TRBD1 (6 bases). The CDR3 spans 11 residues. The germline V gene has CDR1 SGHNT and CDR2 YYREEE (reference sequence). Trimming removed 3 bases at V and 9 bases at J, with 9 bases between. CDR3: CASSWDTRYTF. The CDR3 nucleotides are TGTGCCAGCAGCTGGGACACTCGCTACACCTTC. Filled out from reference TRBV5-4 and TRBJ1-2, the complete variable domain reads ETGVTQSPTHLIKTRGQQVTLRCSSQSGHNTVSWYQQALGQGPQFIFQYYREEENGRGNFPPRFSGLQFPNYSSELNVNALELDDSALYLCASSWDTRYTFGSGTRLTVV.

J is TRBJ2-7 and V is TRBV5-1; D may be TRBD1 or TRBD2 (5 bases each). Trimming cost V 4 bases and J 1 base, with 21 bases left between them. Germline assignment: CDR1 SGHRS and CDR2 YFSETQ. The CDR3 is 17 amino acids. The CDR3 sequence is CASSLLPAGSGSYEQYF. The CDR3 DNA follows: TGCGCCAGCAGCCTATTGCCTGCAGGGTCGGGATCCTACGAGCAGTACTTC.

The chain links TRBV6-1 to TRBJ1-2; maybe TRBD1 (6 bases). The CDR3 totals 12 residues. Germline CDR1 MNHNS, CDR2 SASEGT. Deletions cut 6 bases from V and 4 bases from J, with 9 bases between. CDR3 DNA sequence: TGTGCCAGCAGAACAGGGAGCTATGGCTACACCTTC. Its protein product is CASRTGSYGYTF.

The V gene is TRBV6-1, the J gene TRBJ1-5; D unresolved. The germline CDR1 and CDR2 sequences are MNHNS and SASEGT. The CDR3 runs to 11 residues. Trimming removed 5 bases from V and 7 bases from J, with 6 bases in between. The CDR3 DNA follows: TGTGCCAGCAGTCTCGTCCAGCCCCAGCATTTT. It encodes CASSLVQPQHF.

This sequence joins TRBV9 and TRBJ2-2; 9 nucleotides align to TRBD2. This CDR3 has 14 residues. Trimming cost V 7 bases and J 4 bases; bases outside gene matches: 5. In germline, CDR1 is SGDLS, CDR2 YYNGEE. The CDR3 DNA sequence: TGTGCCAGCGGAGGCGGGAGGGCCACCGGGGAGCTGTTTTTT. This codes for CASGGGRATGELFF.

This chain uses TRBV5-1 with TRBJ2-3; D gene unclear. CDR1 is SGHRS and CDR2 is YFSETQ in the germline V gene. There are 15 residues in the CDR3. Trimming cost V 4 bases and J 1 base, with 13 bases left between them. The CDR3 DNA follows: TGCGCCAGCAGCCCTGAAGGCACCCGCACAGATACGCAGTATTTT. Translating it yields CASSPEGTRTDTQYF.

The gene calls are TRBV28 and TRBJ2-3; a weak D match, TRBD1 (5 bases). Between the trimmed V and J ends, which lost 5 bases and 2 bases, there was a span of 14 bases. This CDR3 has 15 amino acids. Germline loops: CDR1 MDHEN, CDR2 SYDVKM. The chain's CDR3 is CASSPRARDTDTQYF. The CDR3 DNA is TGTGCCAGCAGTCCAAGGGCCAGGGACACAGATACGCAGTATTTT.

The rearrangement uses TRBV5-1 and TRBJ2-1; TRBD1 matches at 7 bases. The CDR3 is made up of 18 amino acids. The ends lost 1 base at V and 5 bases at J; junction bases unmatched: 15. Germline assignment: CDR1 SGHRS and CDR2 YFSETQ. As DNA, the CDR3 is TGCGCCAGCAGCTTGAGGCCCCCGAGCCAGGGGGTAAACAATGAGCAGTTCTTC. It encodes CASSLRPPSQGVNNEQFF.

The chain employs TRBV18 and TRBJ2-3, with D possibly TRBD2 on 7 matching bases. The CDR3 covers 15 residues. The germline V gene has CDR1 KGHSH and CDR2 LQKENI. Trimming removed 2 bases at V and 2 bases at J, with 11 bases between. The CDR3 region has the DNA TGTGCCAGCTCACCAGCGGGGGCCCCCACAGATACGCAGTATTTT. Its translation: CASSPAGAPTDTQYF.

In its sample, this clone was seen many times. CDR3 nucleotide sequence: TGTGCCAGCACCACCCGTGGCCAGCCCCAGCATTTT. Residues: CASTTRGQPQHF. This rearrangement joins TRBV5-8 to TRBJ1-5; D remains ambiguous. Looked up from germline, CDR1 is SGHTS and CDR2 is YDEGEE. Trimming left V 6 bases short and J 7 bases short, with 11 bases between. The CDR3 sequence is 12 residues long.

This chain joins TRBV7-9 and TRBJ2-7; tentatively, D is TRBD1 or TRBD2 (5 bases each). The CDR3 contains 17 residues. V was shortened by 1 base and J by 2 bases, with 18 bases between the two germline ends. Germline loops: CDR1 SEHNR, CDR2 FQNEAQ (reference sequence). CDR3 sequence reads: CASSLGEGWAPTYEQYF. CDR3 in DNA: TGTGCCAGCAGCTTAGGAGAGGGGTGGGCCCCTACCTACGAGCAGTACTTC.

This chain connects TRBV5-1 to TRBJ1-2, with D tentatively TRBD1 (5 bases). The CDR3 extends over 14 amino acids. V was clipped by 0 bases and J by 4 bases, with 10 bases between them. Germline CDR1 and CDR2: SGHRS and YFSETQ. CDR3 in DNA: TGCGCCAGCAGCTTGGCCGGGAGGGGCTATGGCTACACCTTC. As protein: CASSLAGRGYGYTF.

There are a few counts of this clone. CDR3 in amino acids: CAGRGVLSGYTF. CDR3 DNA: TGTGCCGGACGGGGAGTGCTGAGTGGCTACACCTTC. This rearrangement joins TRBV28 to TRBJ1-2; D is ambiguous. The CDR3 spans 12 residues. The germline V and J ends were trimmed by 11 bases and 7 bases, with 17 bases remaining between them. CDR1 and CDR2 (germline): MDHEN, SYDVKM.

This sequence joins TRBV4-3 and TRBJ1-6; D might be TRBD1 (6 bases). The CDR3 covers 15 residues. Germline lookup yields CDR1 LGHNA and CDR2 YSLEER. Trimming stripped 0 bases from V and 10 bases from J, with 13 bases between. In DNA form, the CDR3 reads TGCGCCAGCAGCCAAGATTCAAGCAGGGGCTCACCCCTCCACTTT. Protein product: CASSQDSSRGSPLHF.

The chain combines TRBV5-6 with TRBJ1-2, with 11 positions matching TRBD1. Germline loops: CDR1 SGHDT, CDR2 YYEEEE. This CDR3 region has 15 residues. Trimming at V came to 1 base and at J to 4 bases, leaving 3 bases not matched to a gene. The CDR3 nucleotides read TGTGCCAGCAGCTTGATCGGACAGGGGGCCTATGGCTACACCTTC. This sequence encodes CASSLIGQGAYGYTF.

This sequence joins TRBV2 and TRBJ1-5; TRBD1 might be the D (5 bases). Germline V gene lookup returns CDR1 SNHLY and CDR2 FYNNEI. Trimming took 6 bases from V and 7 from J, leaving 16 bases between them. This CDR3 region has 14 residues. CDR3 bases: TGTGCCAGCAGCCTGCGGGGGTCCGGGCAGCCCCAGCATTTT. Encoded protein: CASSLRGSGQPQHF.

The chain carries TRBV5-1 and TRBJ1-4; D might be TRBD1 (5 bases). CDR3 size: 14 residues. Germline values: CDR1 SGHRS, CDR2 YFSETQ. Trimming shortened V by 0 bases and J by 7 bases, and 10 bases separated the two germline ends. The CDR3 protein is CASSLEGRGEKLFF. In DNA, the CDR3 is TGCGCCAGCAGCTTGGAGGGGCGCGGTGAAAAACTGTTTTTT.